The clone carrying this T cell receptor beta chain was recorded only once. Its antigen is unidentified. The junction departs from the called germline gene at one end, perhaps through a read error. A single record per CDR3 protein comes from TCRdb applying MiXCR to the reads. The sample contains hundreds of thousands of distinct CDR3 sequences, under 55% of which appear only once. The sample originates from a study of T cell repertoires in cytomegalovirus infection. Study context: HLA-C-restricted CMV epitopes, recently identified, and well-studied HLA-B-restricted ones were used by the study. Public TCR beta signatures indicated both CMV infection and matching HLA type.

General study findings and limits: Summed frequency of shared TCR beta families picked out CMV carriers who also had the relevant HLA. In two of eight donors, the top clonotype was HLA-C-restricted CMV-specific.

Germline assignment: CDR1 SGHVS and CDR2 FQNEAQ. The CDR3 is 8 residues long. The gene calls are TRBV7-8 and TRBJ2-5; no clear D. This specimen consisted of cultured PBMCs, obtained from culture after CMV antigen stimulation. The source is a human donor in good health (CMV status not recorded). Some clones in this sample may be carry-over from other donors' samples. In DNA, the CDR3 is TGTGCCAGCAGCCCCCCGGACTTC. This translates into CASSPPDF.